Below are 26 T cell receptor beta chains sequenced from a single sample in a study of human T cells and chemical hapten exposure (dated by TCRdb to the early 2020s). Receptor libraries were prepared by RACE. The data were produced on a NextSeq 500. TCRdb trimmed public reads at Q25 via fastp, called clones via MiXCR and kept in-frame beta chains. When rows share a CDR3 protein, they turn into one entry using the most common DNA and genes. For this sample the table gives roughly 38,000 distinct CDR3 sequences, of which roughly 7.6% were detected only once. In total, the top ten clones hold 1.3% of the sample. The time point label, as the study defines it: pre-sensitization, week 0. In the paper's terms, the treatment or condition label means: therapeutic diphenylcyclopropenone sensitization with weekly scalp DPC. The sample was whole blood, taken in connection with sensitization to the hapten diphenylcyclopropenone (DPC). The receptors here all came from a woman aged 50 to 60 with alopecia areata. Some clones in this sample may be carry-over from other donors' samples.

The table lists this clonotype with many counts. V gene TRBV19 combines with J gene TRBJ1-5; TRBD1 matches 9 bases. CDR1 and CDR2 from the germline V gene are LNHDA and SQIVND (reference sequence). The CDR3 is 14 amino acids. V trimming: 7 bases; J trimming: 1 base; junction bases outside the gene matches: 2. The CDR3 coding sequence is TGTGCCAGTAAGGACAGGGGCAGCAATCAGCCCCAGCATTTT. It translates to CASKDRGSNQPQHF.

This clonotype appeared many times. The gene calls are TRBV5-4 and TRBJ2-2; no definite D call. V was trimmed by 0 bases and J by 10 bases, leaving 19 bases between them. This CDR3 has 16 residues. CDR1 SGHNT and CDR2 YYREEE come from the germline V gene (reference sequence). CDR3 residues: CASSLDISGSLSELFF. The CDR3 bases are TGTGCCAGCAGCTTGGATATATCGGGTTCCCTCTCGGAGCTGTTTTTT.

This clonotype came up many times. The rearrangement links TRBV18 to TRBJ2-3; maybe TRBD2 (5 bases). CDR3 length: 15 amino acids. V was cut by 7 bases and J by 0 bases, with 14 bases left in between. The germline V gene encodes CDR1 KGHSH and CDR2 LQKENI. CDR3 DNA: TGTGCCAGCTATTCGGGATACCCTAGCACAGATACGCAGTATTTT. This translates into CASYSGYPSTDTQYF.

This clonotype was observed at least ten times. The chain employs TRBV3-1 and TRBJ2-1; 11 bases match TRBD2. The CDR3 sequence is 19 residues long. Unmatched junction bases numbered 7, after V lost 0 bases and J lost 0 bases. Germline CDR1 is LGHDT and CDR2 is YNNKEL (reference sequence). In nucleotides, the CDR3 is TGTGCCAGCAGCCAAGACCAAGCTAGCGGGAGGAGCTCCTACAATGAGCAGTTCTTC. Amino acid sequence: CASSQDQASGRSSYNEQFF.

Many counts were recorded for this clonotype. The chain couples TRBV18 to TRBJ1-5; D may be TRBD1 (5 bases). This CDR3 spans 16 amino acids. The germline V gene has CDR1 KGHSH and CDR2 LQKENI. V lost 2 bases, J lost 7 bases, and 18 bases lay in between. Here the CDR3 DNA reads TGTGCCAGCTCACCAAGAGGGCAGCTCGGGGGGCAGCCCCAGCATTTT. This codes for CASSPRGQLGGQPQHF.

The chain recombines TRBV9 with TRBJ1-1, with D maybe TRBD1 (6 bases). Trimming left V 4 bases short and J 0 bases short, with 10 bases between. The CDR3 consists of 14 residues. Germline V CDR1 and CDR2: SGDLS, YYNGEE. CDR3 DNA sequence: TGTGCCAGCAGCTCAAGACAGGTGAACACTGAAGCTTTCTTT. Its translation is CASSSRQVNTEAFF.

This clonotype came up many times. CDR3 coding DNA: TGTGCCAGCAGCTGGGCAGGACTAGCGGAGACCTCCAAAAACATTCAGTACTTC. The encoded protein is CASSWAGLAETSKNIQYF. The genes are TRBV11-3 and TRBJ2-4; TRBD2 matches 10 bases. Germline CDR1 reads SGHNT; CDR2 reads YENEEA. V lost 4 bases to trimming and J lost 2 bases; unmatched junction nucleotides: 11. This CDR3 has 18 amino acids.

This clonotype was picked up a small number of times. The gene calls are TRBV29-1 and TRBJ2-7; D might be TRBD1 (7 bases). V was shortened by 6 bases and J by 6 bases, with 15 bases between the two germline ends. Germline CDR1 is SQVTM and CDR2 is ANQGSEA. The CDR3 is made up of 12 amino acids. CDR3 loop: CSVETGRSEQYF. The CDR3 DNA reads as TGCAGCGTCGAGACAGGGAGGTCCGAGCAGTACTTC.

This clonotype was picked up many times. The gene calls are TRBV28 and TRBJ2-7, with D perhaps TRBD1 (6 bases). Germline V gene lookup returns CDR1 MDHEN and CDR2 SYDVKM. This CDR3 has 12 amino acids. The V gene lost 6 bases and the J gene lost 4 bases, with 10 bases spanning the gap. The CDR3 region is CASRRQAYEQYF. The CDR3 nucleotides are TGTGCCAGCAGGCGACAGGCGTACGAGCAGTACTTC. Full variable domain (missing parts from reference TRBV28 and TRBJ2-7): DVKVTQSSRYLVKRTGEKVFLECVQDMDHENMFWYRQDPGLGLRLIYFSYDVKMKEKGDIPEGYSVSREKKERFSLILESASTNQTSMYLCASRRQAYEQYFGPGTRLTVT.

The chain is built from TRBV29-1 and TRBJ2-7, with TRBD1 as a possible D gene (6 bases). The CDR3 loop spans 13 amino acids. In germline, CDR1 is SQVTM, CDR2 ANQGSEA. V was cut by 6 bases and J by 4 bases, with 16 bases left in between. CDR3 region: CSVVPGASYEQYF. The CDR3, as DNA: TGCAGCGTCGTCCCAGGGGCCAGTTACGAGCAGTACTTC.

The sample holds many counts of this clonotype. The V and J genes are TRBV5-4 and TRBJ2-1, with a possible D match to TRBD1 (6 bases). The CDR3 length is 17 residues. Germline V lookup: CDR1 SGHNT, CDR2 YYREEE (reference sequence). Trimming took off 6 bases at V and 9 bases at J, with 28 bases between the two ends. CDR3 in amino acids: CASTPGAGTPFGGEQFF. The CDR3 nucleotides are TGTGCCAGCACCCCCGGAGCCGGGACACCTTTTGGTGGTGAGCAGTTCTTC.

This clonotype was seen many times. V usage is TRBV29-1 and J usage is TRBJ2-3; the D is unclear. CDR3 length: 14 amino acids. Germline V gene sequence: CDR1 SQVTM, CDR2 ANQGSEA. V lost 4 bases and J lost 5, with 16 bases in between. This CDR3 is CSVVGMSVVDTQYF. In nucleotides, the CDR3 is TGCAGCGTTGTGGGGATGTCGGTGGTAGATACGCAGTATTTT.

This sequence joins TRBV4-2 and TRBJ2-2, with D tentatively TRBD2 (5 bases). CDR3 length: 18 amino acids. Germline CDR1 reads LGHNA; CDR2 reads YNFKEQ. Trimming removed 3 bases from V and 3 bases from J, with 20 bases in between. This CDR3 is CASSHETKGSQDTGELFF. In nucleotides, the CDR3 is TGTGCCAGCAGCCACGAGACTAAAGGGTCCCAAGACACCGGGGAGCTGTTTTTT.

CDR3 sequence: CASTAGTVYEQYF. The CDR3 DNA reads TGTGCCAGCACGGCCGGAACAGTCTACGAGCAGTACTTC. V gene TRBV28 combines with J gene TRBJ2-7; D uncertain. Per the germline V gene, CDR1 is MDHEN and CDR2 is SYDVKM. This CDR3 region has 13 residues. V lost 7 bases and J lost 3, with 13 bases in between. The full variable domain, rest sourced from reference TRBV28 and TRBJ2-7, is DVKVTQSSRYLVKRTGEKVFLECVQDMDHENMFWYRQDPGLGLRLIYFSYDVKMKEKGDIPEGYSVSREKKERFSLILESASTNQTSMYLCASTAGTVYEQYFGPGTRLTVT.

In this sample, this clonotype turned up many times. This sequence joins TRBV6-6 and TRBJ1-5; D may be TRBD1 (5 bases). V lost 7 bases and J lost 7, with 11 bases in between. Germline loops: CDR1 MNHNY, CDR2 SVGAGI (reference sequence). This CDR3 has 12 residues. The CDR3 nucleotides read TGTGCCAGCACCCAGGGTGGCCAGCCCCAGCATTTT. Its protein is CASTQGGQPQHF.

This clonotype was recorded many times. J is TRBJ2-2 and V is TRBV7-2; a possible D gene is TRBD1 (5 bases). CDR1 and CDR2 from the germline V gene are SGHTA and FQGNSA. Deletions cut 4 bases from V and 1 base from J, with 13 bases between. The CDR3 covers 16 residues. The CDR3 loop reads CASSSRNQGNTGELFF. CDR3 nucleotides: TGTGCCAGCAGCTCTCGTAATCAGGGGAACACCGGGGAGCTGTTTTTT.

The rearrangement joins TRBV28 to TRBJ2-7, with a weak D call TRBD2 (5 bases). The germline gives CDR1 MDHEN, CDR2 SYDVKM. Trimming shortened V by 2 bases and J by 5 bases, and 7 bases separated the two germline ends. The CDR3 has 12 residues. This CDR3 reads CASSLEGNEQYF. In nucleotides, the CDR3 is TGTGCCAGCAGTTTAGAGGGTAACGAGCAGTACTTC.

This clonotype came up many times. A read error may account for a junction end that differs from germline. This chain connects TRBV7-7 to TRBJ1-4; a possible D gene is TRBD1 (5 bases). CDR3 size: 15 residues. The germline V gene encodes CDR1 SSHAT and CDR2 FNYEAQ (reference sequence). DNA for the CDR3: TGTGCTAGCAGCCCCAGCAGACAGTCTAATGAAAAACTGTTTTTT. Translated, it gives CASSPSRQSNEKLFF.

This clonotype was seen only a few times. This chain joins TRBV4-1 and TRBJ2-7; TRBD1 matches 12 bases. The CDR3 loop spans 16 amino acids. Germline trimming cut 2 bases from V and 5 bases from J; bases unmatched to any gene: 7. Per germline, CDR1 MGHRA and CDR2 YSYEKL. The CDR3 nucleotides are TGCGCCAGCAGCCAAATAATCGGGACAGGGGGCGACGAGCAGTACTTC. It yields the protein CASSQIIGTGGDEQYF.

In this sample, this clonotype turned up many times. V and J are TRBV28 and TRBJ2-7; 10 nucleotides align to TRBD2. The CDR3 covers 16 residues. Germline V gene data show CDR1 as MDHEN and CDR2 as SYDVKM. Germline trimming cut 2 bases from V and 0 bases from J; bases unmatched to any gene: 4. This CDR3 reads CASSLPLAGASYEQYF. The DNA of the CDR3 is TGTGCCAGCAGTTTACCTCTAGCGGGGGCCTCCTACGAGCAGTACTTC.

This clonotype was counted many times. The CDR3 here is CSATTREKADTQYF. As DNA, the CDR3 is TGCAGTGCAACTACCCGGGAGAAAGCAGATACGCAGTATTTT. The chain has TRBV20-1 and TRBJ2-3, with a weak D call TRBD2 (6 bases). The germline V gene has CDR1 DFQATT and CDR2 SNEGSKA (reference sequence). This CDR3 comprises 14 residues. Deletions cut 6 bases from V and 4 bases from J, with 17 bases between.

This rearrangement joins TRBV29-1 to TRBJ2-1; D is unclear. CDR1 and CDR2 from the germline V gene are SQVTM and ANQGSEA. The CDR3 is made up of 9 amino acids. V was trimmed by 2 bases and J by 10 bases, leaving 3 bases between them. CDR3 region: CSVEWEQFF. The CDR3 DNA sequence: TGCAGCGTTGAATGGGAGCAGTTCTTC.

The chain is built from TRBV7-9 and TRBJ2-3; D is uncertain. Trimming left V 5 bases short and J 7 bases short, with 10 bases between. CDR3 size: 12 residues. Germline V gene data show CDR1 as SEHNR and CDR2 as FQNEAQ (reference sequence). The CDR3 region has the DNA TGTGCCAGCAGCCACACCCTGAATACGCAGTATTTT. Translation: CASSHTLNTQYF.

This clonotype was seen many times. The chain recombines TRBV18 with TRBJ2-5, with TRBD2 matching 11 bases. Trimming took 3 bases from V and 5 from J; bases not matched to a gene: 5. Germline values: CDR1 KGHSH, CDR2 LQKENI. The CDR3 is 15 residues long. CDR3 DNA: TGTGCCAGCTCACCGATAGCGGGAGGGCTCGAGACCCAGTACTTC. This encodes CASSPIAGGLETQYF. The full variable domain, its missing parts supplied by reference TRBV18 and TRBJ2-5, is NAGVMQNPRHLVRRRGQEARLRCSPMKGHSHVYWYRQLPEEGLKFMVYLQKENIIDESGMPKERFSAEFPKEGPSILRIQQVVRGDSAAYFCASSPIAGGLETQYFGPGTRLLVL.

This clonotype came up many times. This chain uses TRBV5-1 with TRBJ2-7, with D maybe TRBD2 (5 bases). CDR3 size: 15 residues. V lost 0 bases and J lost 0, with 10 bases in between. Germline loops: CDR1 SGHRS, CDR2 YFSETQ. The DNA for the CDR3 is TGCGCCAGCAGCTTGGGGACTGCCCGCTCCTACGAGCAGTACTTC. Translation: CASSLGTARSYEQYF.

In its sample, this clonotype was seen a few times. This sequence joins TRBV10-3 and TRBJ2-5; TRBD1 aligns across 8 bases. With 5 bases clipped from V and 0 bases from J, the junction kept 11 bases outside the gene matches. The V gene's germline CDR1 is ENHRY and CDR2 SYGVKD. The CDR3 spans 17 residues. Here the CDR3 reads CAISHSSGGAHQETQYF. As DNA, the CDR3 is TGTGCCATCAGTCATTCTTCAGGGGGCGCCCACCAAGAGACCCAGTACTTC.